The 21 T cell receptor beta chains below all came from one sample that was sequenced in a study of T-cell reconstitution after alpha-beta-depleted transplantation in children. The authors prepared the TCRbeta library with unique molecular identifiers. TCRdb analysed the PCR reads with MiXCR anew, one entry per CDR3 protein. Of under 60,000 distinct CDR3 sequences listed, 5.5% to 7.5% are singletons. The sample in question was PBMCs, mostly from graft donor cells, obtained 60 days after TCRalphabeta/CD19-depleted stem cell transplant. Receptors were obtained from a female patient aged 2-15 years who had a stem cell transplant for aplastic anemia, so the T cells may come from the graft donor.

In this sample, this clonotype turned up many times. The chain joins TRBV28 to TRBJ2-3; 7 bases agree with TRBD1. The CDR3 covers 16 residues. In germline, CDR1 is MDHEN, CDR2 SYDVKM. The trim removed 6 bases at V and 8 bases at J, leaving 17 bases unmatched. The CDR3 loop is CASRPFLTGSVGTQYF. CDR3 DNA sequence: TGTGCCAGCAGGCCCTTTTTGACAGGGTCGGTTGGTACGCAGTATTTT.

This clonotype was counted a few times. The V and J genes are TRBV7-8 and TRBJ1-1; D possibly corresponds to TRBD1 (6 bases). V lost 5 bases to trimming and J lost 1 base, with 11 bases between them. The germline V gene encodes CDR1 SGHVS and CDR2 FQNEAQ. The CDR3 extends over 14 amino acids. This CDR3 is CASSGGTRNTEAFF. CDR3 coding DNA: TGTGCCAGCAGCGGGGGGACAAGGAACACTGAAGCTTTCTTT.

This clonotype was detected ten times or more. For the CDR3, the DNA is TGTGCCAGCAGCTTAGACGGGGGCGCCTATGGCTACACCTTC. Protein sequence: CASSLDGGAYGYTF. The J gene is TRBJ1-2, the V gene TRBV11-2, with D perhaps matching TRBD1 (6 bases). This CDR3 has 14 residues. Trimming removed 0 bases from V and 4 bases from J, with 9 bases in between. Germline CDR1 SGHAT, CDR2 FQNNGV.

This clonotype showed up many times. The genes are TRBV28 and TRBJ2-1, with 14 bases lining up with TRBD2. The germline V gene has CDR1 MDHEN and CDR2 SYDVKM. V shed 4 bases and J 5 bases; nucleotides not matched to a gene: 7. This CDR3 region has 17 residues. The CDR3 DNA is TGTGCCAGCAGTTGGATGGAGACTAGCGGGAGGGACAATGAGCAGTTCTTC. It yields the protein CASSWMETSGRDNEQFF.

This clonotype is classed as medium-sized. The chain couples TRBV15 to TRBJ2-3; possibly TRBD2 for D (6 bases). Germline assignment: CDR1 LNHNV and CDR2 YYDKDF (reference sequence). CDR3 length equals 17 residues. V was trimmed by 3 bases and J by 2 bases, leaving 18 bases between them. CDR3 sequence (DNA): TGTGCCACCAGCAGCCTTGAAGAGCGGGCCTACACAGATACGCAGTATTTT. This codes for CATSSLEERAYTDTQYF.

Comments on this clonotype: Being one base from a much bigger clone, this may be a read error. The chain has TRBV27 and TRBJ2-7; 12 positions match TRBD2. CDR1 is MNHEY, CDR2 SMNVEV, per germline (reference sequence). This CDR3 contains 14 residues. The junction had 8 bases not matched to a gene; V was cut back by 10 bases and J by 4 bases. CDR3 sequence: CANNPLAGGYEQYF. The CDR3 nucleotides read TGTGCCAACAACCCACTAGCGGGAGGTTACGAGCAGTACTTC.

CDR3 in amino acids: CASSLSETGITEAFF. In DNA, the CDR3 is TGTGCCAGCAGTTTATCAGAGACAGGGATCACTGAAGCTTTCTTT. The chain couples TRBV28 to TRBJ1-1; 7 positions match TRBD1. The ends lost 1 base at V and 4 bases at J; junction bases unmatched: 6. This CDR3 has 15 residues. Germline lookup yields CDR1 MDHEN and CDR2 SYDVKM.

The chain combines TRBV7-9 with TRBJ2-6; TRBD1 matches at 7 bases. The CDR3 is 15 amino acids. Trimming at V came to 6 bases and at J to 2 bases, leaving 4 bases not matched to a gene. Germline CDR1 is SEHNR and CDR2 is FQNEAQ (reference sequence). This chain's CDR3 is CASRKDRAGANVLTF. Here the CDR3 DNA reads TGTGCCAGCAGAAAAGACAGGGCTGGGGCCAACGTCCTGACTTTC.

Many counts were recorded for this clonotype. The gene calls are TRBV11-1 and TRBJ1-2; D is undetermined. The CDR3 runs 12 residues. Germline V lookup: CDR1 SGHAT, CDR2 FQDESV (reference sequence). The V and J ends lost 4 bases and 2 bases respectively, with 5 bases between them. The CDR3 DNA reads as TGTGCCAGCAGCTCCAAAAACTATGGCTACACCTTC. The encoded protein is CASSSKNYGYTF.

The sample holds many counts of this clonotype. This chain links TRBV29-1 with TRBJ2-5, with D perhaps TRBD1 (6 bases). The V gene's germline CDR1 is SQVTM and CDR2 ANQGSEA. The CDR3 consists of 14 residues. V gave up 6 bases and J gave up 0 bases, with 14 bases separating them. The CDR3 reads CSVLGGQNQETQYF. In DNA form, the CDR3 reads TGCAGCGTCCTTGGAGGACAGAACCAAGAGACCCAGTACTTC.

The sample holds many counts of this clonotype. The chain carries TRBV6-1 and TRBJ2-7; D unresolved. This CDR3 spans 15 amino acids. Trimming stripped 7 bases from V and 6 bases from J, with 22 bases between. From germline, CDR1 is MNHNS and CDR2 SASEGT. CDR3 sequence: CASNFPGRSVSEQYF. The CDR3 DNA reads as TGTGCCAGCAACTTCCCGGGCCGCAGTGTCTCCGAGCAGTACTTC.

This clonotype was found a few times. The CDR3 coding sequence is TGCGCCAGCAGCCACAATAGGGGCGGGGGGACAGAGACCCAGTACTTC. Translation gives CASSHNRGGGTETQYF. The chain joins TRBV4-1 to TRBJ2-5; 8 positions agree with TRBD2. This CDR3 has 16 amino acids. The V gene end was trimmed by 3 bases and the J gene end by 4 bases; junction bases not matched to a gene: 10. Per germline, CDR1 MGHRA and CDR2 YSYEKL.

This clonotype was found many times. The rearrangement joins TRBV20-1 to TRBJ2-2, with 8 positions matching TRBD2. Germline V gives CDR1 DFQATT, CDR2 SNEGSKA (reference sequence). V was pared by 4 bases and J by 1 base, with 2 bases of the junction left unmatched. This CDR3 has 14 residues. The CDR3 spells CSAKLAGNTGELFF. CDR3 bases: TGCAGTGCTAAGCTAGCGGGGAACACCGGGGAGCTGTTTTTT.

This clonotype was counted many times. The chain has TRBV7-9 and TRBJ2-6; 7 nucleotides agree with TRBD1. CDR3 length: 15 amino acids. Germline V gene data show CDR1 as SEHNR and CDR2 as FQNEAQ (reference sequence). The ends lost 4 bases at V and 2 bases at J; junction bases unmatched: 2. The CDR3: CASSSTGTGANVLTF. For the CDR3, the DNA is TGTGCCAGCAGCTCGACAGGGACTGGGGCCAACGTCCTGACTTTC.

The chain recombines TRBV7-2 with TRBJ2-3; a weak D match, TRBD1 (5 bases). In germline, CDR1 is SGHTA, CDR2 FQGNSA. The CDR3 is 17 residues long. With 5 bases removed from V and 2 bases from J, the gap between germline ends came to 20 bases. The CDR3 nucleotides are TGTGCCAGCAGCCATGGACGGAGCGCAGGGCCCACAGATACGCAGTATTTT. It translates to CASSHGRSAGPTDTQYF.

The chain carries TRBV28 and TRBJ2-1, with unresolved D. The germline V and J ends were trimmed by 1 base and 6 bases, with 13 bases remaining between them. CDR3 length: 15 amino acids. The V gene's germline CDR1 is MDHEN and CDR2 SYDVKM. The CDR3 loop is CASSLSGRIPNEQFF. In nucleotides, the CDR3 is TGTGCCAGCAGTTTATCGGGTCGGATACCCAATGAGCAGTTCTTC.

This clonotype was observed a few times. The chain employs TRBV4-1 and TRBJ2-1; 10 bases align to TRBD2. CDR3 length equals 16 residues. The ends lost 4 bases at V and 3 bases at J; junction bases unmatched: 6. Per the germline V gene, CDR1 is MGHRA and CDR2 is YSYEKL. The chain's CDR3 is CASSLHTSGDYNEQFF. CDR3 in DNA: TGCGCCAGCAGCCTCCATACTAGCGGGGACTACAATGAGCAGTTCTTC.

This clonotype was counted only a few times. The CDR3 DNA is TGTGCCAGCACATCTACGGGACAGGGTGACGTCGGGGAGCTGTTTTTT. Its translation is CASTSTGQGDVGELFF. This rearrangement joins TRBV2 to TRBJ2-2; 9 bases fit TRBD1. Germline loops: CDR1 SNHLY, CDR2 FYNNEI. Losses at the gene ends were 7 bases for V and 7 bases for J; bases not matched to a gene: 13. The CDR3 spans 16 residues.

This clonotype has a count of ten or more. The V and J genes are TRBV5-4 and TRBJ2-5; TRBD1 aligns across 8 bases. The CDR3 sequence is 14 residues long. With V trimmed by 5 bases and J by 2 bases, 5 bases remained unmatched. Germline V gives CDR1 SGHNT, CDR2 YYREEE (reference sequence). The CDR3 spells CASSPGQAQETQYF. The CDR3 DNA reads TGTGCCAGCAGTCCGGGACAGGCGCAAGAGACCCAGTACTTC. Looking up the rest from reference TRBV5-4 and TRBJ2-5 gives the full variable domain: ETGVTQSPTHLIKTRGQQVTLRCSSQSGHNTVSWYQQALGQGPQFIFQYYREEENGRGNFPPRFSGLQFPNYSSELNVNALELDDSALYLCASSPGQAQETQYFGPGTRLLVL.

This clonotype was observed at least ten times. The V gene is TRBV28, the J gene TRBJ2-3; 8 bases match TRBD1. There are 16 residues in the CDR3. Per germline, CDR1 MDHEN and CDR2 SYDVKM. V trimming: 6 bases; J trimming: 1 base; junction bases outside the gene matches: 9. In nucleotides, the CDR3 is TGTGCCAGCAGGCCATTACAGGGGGGCCGCACAGATACGCAGTATTTT. This sequence encodes CASRPLQGGRTDTQYF.

This clonotype was counted a few times. The gene calls are TRBV10-2 and TRBJ2-3; 12 bases map to TRBD2. The CDR3 runs 16 residues. Germline assignment: CDR1 WSHSY and CDR2 SAAADI. V lost 4 bases to trimming and J lost 10 bases; unmatched junction nucleotides: 12. The CDR3 loop reads CASSVTTLAGGPAQYF. In nucleotides, the CDR3 is TGCGCCAGCAGTGTCACGACCCTAGCGGGAGGGCCGGCGCAGTATTTT.